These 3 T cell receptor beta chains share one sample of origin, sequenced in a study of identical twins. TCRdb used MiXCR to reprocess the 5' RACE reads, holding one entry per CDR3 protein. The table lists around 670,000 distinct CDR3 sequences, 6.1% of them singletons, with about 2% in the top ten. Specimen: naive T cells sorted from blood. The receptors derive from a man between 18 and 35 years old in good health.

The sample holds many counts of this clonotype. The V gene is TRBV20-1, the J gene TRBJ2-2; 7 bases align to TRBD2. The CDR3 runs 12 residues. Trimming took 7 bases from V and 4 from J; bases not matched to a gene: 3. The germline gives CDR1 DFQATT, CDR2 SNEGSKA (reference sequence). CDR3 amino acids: CSVGLSTGELFF. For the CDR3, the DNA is TGCAGTGTGGGACTAAGCACCGGGGAGCTGTTTTTT.

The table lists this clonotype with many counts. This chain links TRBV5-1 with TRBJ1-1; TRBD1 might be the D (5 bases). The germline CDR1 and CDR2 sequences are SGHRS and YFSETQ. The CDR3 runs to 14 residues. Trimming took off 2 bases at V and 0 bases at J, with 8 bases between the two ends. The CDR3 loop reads CASSFEGMNTEAFF. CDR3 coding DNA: TGCGCCAGCAGCTTCGAGGGGATGAACACTGAAGCTTTCTTT.

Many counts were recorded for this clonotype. The CDR3 sequence is CASSVDPGGQMNTEAFF. CDR3 DNA: TGTGCCAGCAGCGTAGACCCCGGGGGGCAAATGAACACTGAAGCTTTCTTT. The genes are TRBV9 and TRBJ1-1, with a weak D call TRBD1 (6 bases). V shed 0 bases and J shed 0 bases, with 15 bases lying between them. The CDR3 is 17 residues long. Germline V gene sequence: CDR1 SGDLS, CDR2 YYNGEE.